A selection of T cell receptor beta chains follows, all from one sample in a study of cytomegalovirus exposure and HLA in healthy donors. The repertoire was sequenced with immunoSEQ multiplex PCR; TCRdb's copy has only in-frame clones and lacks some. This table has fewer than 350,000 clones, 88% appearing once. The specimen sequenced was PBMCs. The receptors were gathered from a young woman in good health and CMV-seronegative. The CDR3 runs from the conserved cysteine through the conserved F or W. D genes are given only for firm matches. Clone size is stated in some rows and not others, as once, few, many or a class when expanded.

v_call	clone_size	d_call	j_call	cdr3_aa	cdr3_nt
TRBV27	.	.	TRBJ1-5	CASSSDGDQPQHF	TGTGCCAGCAGTAGTGACGGAGATCAGCCCCAGCATTTT
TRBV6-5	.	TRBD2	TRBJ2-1	CASRLLAGTYNEQFF	TGTGCCAGCAGATTACTAGCGGGAACCTACAATGAGCAGTTCTTC
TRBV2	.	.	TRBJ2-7	CASSDRRQPYEQYF	TGTGCCAGCAGTGATAGGCGGCAGCCCTACGAGCAGTACTTC
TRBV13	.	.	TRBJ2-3	CASSLGYPSADTQYF	TGTGCCAGCAGCTTAGGGTACCCCTCCGCGGATACGCAGTATTTT
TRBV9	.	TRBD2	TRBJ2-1	CASSGSSYNEQFF	TGTGCCAGTAGCGGGAGCTCCTACAATGAGCAGTTCTTC
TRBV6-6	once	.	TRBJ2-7	CASSPWDFTEQYF	TGTGCCAGCAGCCCGTGGGACTTCACCGAGCAGTACTTC
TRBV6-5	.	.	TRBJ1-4	CASRPGSEEKLFF	TGTGCCAGCAGGCCAGGGTCGGAAGAAAAACTGTTTTTT
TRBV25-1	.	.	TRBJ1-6	CASSGRSAVKKNSPLHF	TGTGCCAGCAGTGGTAGAAGCGCGGTGAAAAAGAATTCACCCCTCCACTTT
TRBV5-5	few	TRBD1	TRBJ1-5	CASSRGTGFQPQHF	TGTGCCAGCAGCCGCGGGACAGGGTTTCAGCCCCAGCATTTT
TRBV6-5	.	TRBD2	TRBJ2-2	CASNRLAQNTGELFF	TGTGCCAGCAATCGACTAGCACAGAACACCGGGGAGCTGTTTTTT
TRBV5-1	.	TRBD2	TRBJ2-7	CASSSELADTSSSYEQYF	TGCGCCAGCAGCTCCGAACTAGCGGACACCTCCAGCTCCTACGAGCAGTACTTC
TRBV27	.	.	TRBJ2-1	CASSSVGQGYNEQFF	TGTGCCAGCAGTTCGGTGGGGCAGGGTTACAATGAGCAGTTCTTC
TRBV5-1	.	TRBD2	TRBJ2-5	CASSTGLAGPQETQYF	TGCGCCAGCAGTACCGGACTAGCGGGTCCCCAAGAGACCCAGTACTTC
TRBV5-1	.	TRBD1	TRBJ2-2	CASSFTGTVTGELFF	TGCGCCAGCAGCTTCACCGGGACAGTTACCGGGGAGCTGTTTTTT
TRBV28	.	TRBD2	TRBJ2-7	CASSLGLAGDYEQYF	TGTGCCAGCAGTCTGGGGCTAGCGGGAGACTACGAGCAGTACTTC
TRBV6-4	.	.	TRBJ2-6	CASSGTSGANVLTF	TGTGCCAGCAGTGGGACATCTGGGGCCAACGTCCTGACTTTC
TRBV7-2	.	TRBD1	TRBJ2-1	CASSLAGLTGSRNEQFF	TGTGCCAGCAGCTTAGCGGGCTTGACAGGGTCCCGCAATGAGCAGTTCTTC